This T cell receptor (beta chain) was identified during a study of CD8+ T cells in alopecia areata. Turning to the study itself: Treated patients swallowed 5 to 10 mg of oral tofacitinib twice daily.

The treatment is: oral pan-JAK inhibitor, 5-10 mg twice daily. Patients with alopecia areata provided lesional scalp punch biopsies as well as peripheral blood. The germline V and J ends were trimmed by 0 bases and 8 bases, with 8 bases remaining between them. The CDR3 is 13 residues long. Germline CDR1 and CDR2: SGHDN and FVKESK. Points on this clone: What it binds is unknown.

Extraction and reverse transcription of RNA yielded cDNA as the sequencing template. Profiling relied on immunoSEQ multiplex PCR, and the TCRdb table lists in-frame clones only, not all of them. The repertoire holds around 150,000 clones, with approximately 60% as singletons. Study-wide points: Resident alphabeta T cells of normal skin are also sequenced in scalp samples. In lesional scalp, particularly from alopecia totalis/universalis, clonality was higher than in normal scalp.

The sequence was obtained from a human donor with alopecia areata. Sequenced material: CD4+ T cells sorted from blood, taken at week 24, from a patient treated with tofacitinib. The chain has TRBV14 and TRBJ2-4, with unresolved D. The CDR3 nucleotides are TGTGCCAGCAGCCAAGACGCGGAGTACATTCAGTACTTC. It encodes CASSQDAEYIQYF.